The 8 T cell receptor beta chains given below trace back to one sample, sequenced in a study of Tregs in tolerant kidney transplant recipients. Clones were sequenced by immunoSEQ multiplex PCR, and TCRdb holds only the in-frame ones, with some missing. The table has around 43,000 clones, roughly nine tenths seen once. Sequencing input: Tregs from blood. The receptors come from a human donor in good health.

The J gene is TRBJ2-1, the V gene TRBV11-3; D remains ambiguous. This CDR3 comprises 14 residues. Germline V gene sequence: CDR1 SGHNT, CDR2 YENEEA. V shed 2 bases and J shed 4 bases, with 9 bases lying between them. CDR3 nucleotides: TGTGCCAGCAGCTTATCCGGCGGTTACAATGAGCAGTTCTTC. Encoded protein: CASSLSGGYNEQFF.

The chain carries TRBV4-2 and TRBJ2-7; TRBD1 matches 8 bases. Per germline, CDR1 LGHNA and CDR2 YNFKEQ. V shed 1 base and J 2 bases; nucleotides not matched to a gene: 4. This CDR3 region has 15 residues. The CDR3 spells CASSQGRGQAYEQYF. The CDR3 DNA follows: TGTGCCAGCAGCCAAGGACGGGGACAGGCCTACGAGCAGTACTTC.

The chain links TRBV18 to TRBJ1-3, with D possibly being TRBD1 (5 bases). The CDR3 is 16 amino acids. V lost 6 bases, J lost 0 bases, and 15 bases lay in between. The germline gives CDR1 KGHSH, CDR2 LQKENI. CDR3 sequence reads: CASSPPTVFSGNTIYF. The CDR3 coding sequence is TGTGCCAGCTCTCCCCCGACAGTCTTCTCTGGAAACACCATATATTTT.

The chain employs TRBV2 and TRBJ1-4, with a weak D call TRBD1 (6 bases). The CDR3 runs 15 residues. Trimming cost V 3 bases and J 6 bases, with 14 bases left between them. Germline lookup yields CDR1 SNHLY and CDR2 FYNNEI. CDR3 nucleotides: TGTGCCAGCAGTGACCTTGGCAGGGGAGATGAAAAACTGTTTTTT. It codes for CASSDLGRGDEKLFF.

The rearrangement uses TRBV19 and TRBJ1-4; 8 positions match TRBD1. This CDR3 is built from 14 residues. Germline assignment: CDR1 LNHDA and CDR2 SQIVND (reference sequence). J gave up 11 bases and V 4 bases, and 9 bases lay outside the gene matches. The CDR3 sequence: CASSSNRGVRKLFF. The CDR3 DNA follows: TGTGCCAGTAGTAGTAACAGGGGGGTGAGGAAACTGTTTTTT.

The J gene is TRBJ2-5, the V gene TRBV4-1; D is perhaps TRBD1 (6 bases). Trimming left V 1 base short and J 4 bases short, with 13 bases between. Germline V lookup: CDR1 MGHRA, CDR2 YSYEKL. This CDR3 is built from 15 residues. This CDR3 reads CASSQGRGWGETQYF. For the CDR3, the DNA is TGCGCCAGCAGCCAAGGCAGGGGCTGGGGAGAGACCCAGTACTTC.

The rearrangement links TRBV5-1 to TRBJ2-2, with D possibly TRBD1 on 6 matching bases. The CDR3 extends over 15 amino acids. Germline V gene sequence: CDR1 SGHRS, CDR2 YFSETQ. The V end lost 0 bases, the J end lost 4 bases, and 10 bases lay between the germline ends. The CDR3 spells CASSLGGPGTGELFF. CDR3 sequence (DNA): TGCGCCAGCAGCTTGGGGGGGCCGGGCACCGGGGAGCTGTTTTTT.

This sequence joins TRBV28 and TRBJ1-5, with 10 bases identical to TRBD1. The CDR3 is 19 residues long. Germline V lookup: CDR1 MDHEN, CDR2 SYDVKM. Trimming cost V 1 base and J 0 bases; bases outside gene matches: 9. In DNA form, the CDR3 reads TGTGCCAGCAGTTTATCGACAGGGGGCATGAGGTATAGCAATCAGCCCCAGCATTTT. Translating it yields CASSLSTGGMRYSNQPQHF.